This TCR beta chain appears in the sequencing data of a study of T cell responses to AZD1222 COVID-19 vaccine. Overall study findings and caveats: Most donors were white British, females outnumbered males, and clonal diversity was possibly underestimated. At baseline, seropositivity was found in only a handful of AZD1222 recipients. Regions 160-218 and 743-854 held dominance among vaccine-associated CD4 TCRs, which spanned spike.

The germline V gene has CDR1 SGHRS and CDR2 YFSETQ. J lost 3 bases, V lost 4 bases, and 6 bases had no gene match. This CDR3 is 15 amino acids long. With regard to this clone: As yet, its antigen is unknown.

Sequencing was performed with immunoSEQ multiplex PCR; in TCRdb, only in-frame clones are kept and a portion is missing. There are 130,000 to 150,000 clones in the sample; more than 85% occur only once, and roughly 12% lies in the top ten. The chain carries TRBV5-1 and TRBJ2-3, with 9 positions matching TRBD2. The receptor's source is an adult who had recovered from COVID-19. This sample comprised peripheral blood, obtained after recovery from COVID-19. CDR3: CASSLAGIGTDTQYF. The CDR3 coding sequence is TGCGCCAGCAGCCTAGCGGGAATCGGGACAGATACGCAGTATTTT.